This TCR beta chain was captured by sequencing in a study of blood T cell repertoires in COVID-19. Study background: The United States, Italy and Spain supplied acute and convalescent COVID-19 samples. PBMCs, B-cell-depleted T cells, or T cells provided the cDNA or gDNA that made up the material.

Authors' processing steps: Reference gene primers were amplified, and this amplification served to estimate nucleated cell counts. Profiling relied on immunoSEQ multiplex PCR, and the TCRdb table lists in-frame clones only, not all of them. V and J calls and clone size come straight from that table; D and trimming were deduced from the DNA. The table includes about 200,000 clones, 86% detected once. The clonotype was recovered from a woman between 45 and 60 years old with acute or convalescent COVID-19. Input material: peripheral blood.

CDR3 bases: TGTGCCAGCAGCCAAACTAGCGGGGGATTCGATACGCAGTATTTT. Protein product: CASSQTSGGFDTQYF. The rearrangement joins TRBV9 to TRBJ2-3; 11 bases agree with TRBD2. The CDR3 has 15 amino acids. Germline assignment: CDR1 SGDLS and CDR2 YYNGEE. With V trimmed by 4 bases and J by 6 bases, 7 bases remained unmatched.